These 24 T cell receptor beta chains came from one sample sequenced in a study of blood T cell repertoires in COVID-19. Profiled with immunoSEQ multiplex PCR; TCRdb holds only in-frame clones, not every one. The sample shows around 160,000 clones, 84% of them seen only once. The specimen was peripheral blood. Receptor source: a human donor in a cohort sampled during active COVID-19.

This clone was counted at least ten times. The V call is TRBV3-1 (or the pseudogene TRBV3-2), the J call TRBJ1-2; D possibly corresponds to TRBD1 (6 bases). Germline V gene lookup returns CDR1 LGHDT and CDR2 YNNKEL (reference sequence). The V gene lost 4 bases and the J gene lost 7 bases, with 13 bases spanning the gap. The CDR3 runs to 13 residues. The CDR3, as DNA: TGTGCCAGCAGCCCTCCGGGACAACGTGGCTACACCTTC. Translated: CASSPPGQRGYTF.

DNA of the CDR3: TGTGCCAGCAGTTATGCGTCCGCAGGTTTTTCTGGGGGCTACACCTTC. Encoded protein: CASSYASAGFSGGYTF. The V gene is TRBV6-5, the J gene TRBJ1-2; D gene ambiguous. The CDR3 contains 16 residues. The V and J ends lost 3 bases and 8 bases respectively, with 22 bases between them. Germline assignment: CDR1 MNHEY and CDR2 SVGAGI.

The chain joins TRBV18 to TRBJ1-2; TRBD1 matches at 8 bases. Trimming took 0 bases from V and 0 from J; bases not matched to a gene: 6. The CDR3 sequence is 17 residues long. Germline CDR1 reads KGHSH; CDR2 reads LQKENI. The DNA for the CDR3 is TGTGCCAGCTCACCACCGGGACAGGAGCTAGCTAACTATGGCTACACCTTC. Amino acids: CASSPPGQELANYGYTF.

This sequence joins TRBV6-5 and TRBJ2-7; a possible D gene is TRBD2 (6 bases). This CDR3 is built from 14 residues. Germline V gene lookup returns CDR1 MNHEY and CDR2 SVGAGI. Trimming removed 7 bases from V and 7 bases from J, with 20 bases in between. The CDR3 region has the DNA TGTGCCAGCACCCAAAGTACTACTGCGGGGGAGCAGTACTTC. This encodes CASTQSTTAGEQYF.

This chain connects TRBV10-1 to TRBJ2-1; 12 positions agree with TRBD2. The ends lost 5 bases at V and 0 bases at J; junction bases unmatched: 2. The CDR3 totals 16 residues. The germline gives CDR1 WNHNN, CDR2 SYGVQD (reference sequence). In DNA, the CDR3 is TGCGCCAGCAGTAGGACTAGCGGGGACTCCTACAATGAGCAGTTCTTC. It translates to CASSRTSGDSYNEQFF.

The V call is TRBV3-1 (or the pseudogene TRBV3-2), the J call TRBJ1-2, with 8 bases aligning to TRBD1. The CDR3 runs 15 residues. From germline, CDR1 is LGHDT and CDR2 YNNKEL (reference sequence). V was pared by 4 bases and J by 0 bases, with 4 bases of the junction left unmatched. CDR3 DNA: TGTGCCAGCAGCCTTCAGACAGGGGCTAACTATGGCTACACCTTC. Amino acid sequence: CASSLQTGANYGYTF.

This clone was seen only once. The rearrangement joins TRBV5-1 to TRBJ2-1, with D unresolved. Per the germline V gene, CDR1 is SGHRS and CDR2 is YFSETQ. CDR3 length: 15 residues. V lost 3 bases, J lost 8 bases, and 18 bases lay in between. CDR3 protein: CASSSDRTLGDEQFF. The CDR3 nucleotides read TGCGCCAGCAGCTCAGACCGTACCTTAGGAGATGAGCAGTTCTTC.

This chain connects TRBV5-5 to TRBJ2-7, with TRBD2 identical over 10 bases. The germline gives CDR1 SGHKS, CDR2 YYEKEE (reference sequence). This CDR3 spans 14 amino acids. Germline trimming cut 4 bases from V and 2 bases from J; bases unmatched to any gene: 3. The CDR3 bases are TGTGCCAGCAGCCCTACTAGCGGGACCTACGAGCAGTACTTC. Translating it yields CASSPTSGTYEQYF.

This clone was recorded once. V gene TRBV6-2 or TRBV6-3 combines with J gene TRBJ1-1; the D gene is possibly TRBD1 (6 bases). The V end was cut by 6 bases, the J end by 5 bases, with 10 bases between. The CDR3 length is 12 residues. Germline assignment: CDR1 MNHEY and CDR2 SVGEGT. The CDR3 here is CASSAGVTEAFF. The CDR3 coding sequence is TGTGCCAGCAGCGCAGGGGTGACTGAAGCTTTCTTT.

The chain combines TRBV18 with TRBJ1-1; possible D gene TRBD1, 6 bases. The CDR3 has 12 residues. Germline CDR1 is KGHSH and CDR2 is LQKENI. Between the trimmed V and J ends, which lost 2 bases and 11 bases, there was a span of 12 bases. DNA of the CDR3: TGTGCCAGCTCACCAGGGGGGGCGGAGGCTTTCTTT. This gives the protein CASSPGGAEAFF. The variable domain in full, completed from reference TRBV18 and TRBJ1-1, reads NAGVMQNPRHLVRRRGQEARLRCSPMKGHSHVYWYRQLPEEGLKFMVYLQKENIIDESGMPKERFSAEFPKEGPSILRIQQVVRGDSAAYFCASSPGGAEAFFGQGTRLTVV.

V gene TRBV12-3 or TRBV12-4 combines with J gene TRBJ1-5; D is unresolved. CDR3 length: 13 residues. Deletions cut 6 bases from V and 3 bases from J, with 9 bases between. CDR3 sequence: CASSIGNNQPQHF. As DNA, the CDR3 is TGTGCCAGCAGCATCGGGAACAATCAGCCCCAGCATTTT.

This clone was observed a few times. The V and J genes are TRBV21-1 and TRBJ1-5. TRBV21-1 represents a pseudogene. This CDR3 comprises 18 residues. DNA of the CDR3: TGTGCCAGCACCATCGTTGGCGGGGGAGACAGTAGCAATCAGCCCCAGCATTTT. It translates to CASTIVGGGDSSNQPQHF.

In this sample, this clone turned up a few times. This chain links TRBV7-2 with TRBJ1-2, with 7 bases identical to TRBD1. This CDR3 has 16 residues. After removal of 5 bases from V and 4 bases from J, the junction contained 13 bases not matched to a gene. Germline V gene lookup returns CDR1 SGHTA and CDR2 FQGNSA. In nucleotides, the CDR3 is TGTGCCAGCAGCCCCCAGGGACAGATCTTAAGCTATGGCTACACCTTC. Residues: CASSPQGQILSYGYTF.

The chain combines TRBV10-3 with TRBJ1-1; no clear D gene. Trimming left V 2 bases short and J 4 bases short, with 8 bases between. Germline V gene data show CDR1 as ENHRY and CDR2 as SYGVKD. The CDR3 contains 13 residues. DNA for the CDR3: TGTGCCATCAGTGAGGGAGGGCCCACTGAAGCTTTCTTT. Its protein product is CAISEGGPTEAFF.

This clone was observed a handful of times. This sequence joins TRBV10-3 and TRBJ1-2, with 10 nucleotides matching TRBD1. Trimming cost V 4 bases and J 6 bases; bases outside gene matches: 2. In germline, CDR1 is ENHRY, CDR2 SYGVKD. There are 13 residues in the CDR3. CDR3 in DNA: TGTGCCATCAGTGGACAGGGGGCGGATGGCTACACCTTC. It encodes CAISGQGADGYTF.

This clone was seen a few times. The chain joins TRBV4-1 to TRBJ2-4, with D possibly being TRBD2 (6 bases). Trimming pared 5 bases from V and 9 bases from J, leaving 17 bases between. Germline V gene lookup returns CDR1 MGHRA and CDR2 YSYEKL. The length of the CDR3 is 14 residues. CDR3 residues: CASSAPGGVGIQYF. For the CDR3, the DNA is TGCGCCAGCAGCGCCCCCGGCGGGGTGGGCATTCAGTACTTC.

The rearrangement joins TRBV9 to TRBJ2-5; 8 bases fit TRBD1. Germline CDR1 SGDLS, CDR2 YYNGEE. The CDR3 sequence is 16 residues long. V gave up 1 base and J gave up 0 bases; unmatched junction bases: 5. As DNA, the CDR3 is TGTGCCAGCAGCGTACTGGACAGGGACTACCAAGAGACCCAGTACTTC. Protein product: CASSVLDRDYQETQYF.

The rearrangement links TRBV19 to TRBJ1-3; D remains unclear. This CDR3 comprises 16 residues. The V end was cut by 3 bases, the J end by 3 bases, with 15 bases between. Germline-derived CDR1 and CDR2 are LNHDA and SQIVND (reference sequence). The CDR3 DNA reads TGTGCCAGTAGTATGGGCATAGGTTTACGTGGAAACACCATATATTTT. Translating gives CASSMGIGLRGNTIYF.

This clone was found a few times. The genes are TRBV11-2 and TRBJ1-1; D is uncertain. CDR3 length equals 13 residues. Trimming stripped 1 base from V and 7 bases from J, with 10 bases between. CDR1 is SGHAT, CDR2 FQNNGV, per germline. Here the CDR3 DNA reads TGTGCCAGCAGCTTAGTACAAATTTATGAAGCTTTCTTT. Translated: CASSLVQIYEAFF. The variable domain in full, completed from reference TRBV11-2 and TRBJ1-1, reads EAGVAQSPRYKIIEKRQSVAFWCNPISGHATLYWYQQILGQGPKLLIQFQNNGVVDDSQLPKDRFSAERLKGVDSTLKIQPAKLEDSAVYLCASSLVQIYEAFFGQGTRLTVV.

In its sample, this clone was seen a few times. The chain is built from TRBV30 and TRBJ1-1; TRBD1 matches at 10 bases. The CDR3 extends over 12 amino acids. V lost 5 bases to trimming and J lost 5 bases; unmatched junction nucleotides: 2. The germline V gene encodes CDR1 GTSNPN and CDR2 SVGIG (reference sequence). CDR3 residues: CAWDRGRTEAFF. In DNA form, the CDR3 reads TGTGCCTGGGACAGGGGGCGGACTGAAGCTTTCTTT.

J is TRBJ2-2 and V is TRBV15, with a possible D match to TRBD2 (6 bases). CDR3 length equals 14 residues. Germline CDR1 reads LNHNV; CDR2 reads YYDKDF (reference sequence). Trimming shortened V by 7 bases and J by 6 bases, and 15 bases separated the two germline ends. This chain's CDR3 is CATKTGANAGELFF. CDR3 DNA: TGTGCCACCAAAACGGGAGCCAATGCCGGGGAGCTGTTTTTT.

The V and J genes are TRBV28 and TRBJ2-3; D gene ambiguous. This CDR3 comprises 14 residues. V was cut by 5 bases and J by 6 bases, with 15 bases left in between. Germline assignment: CDR1 MDHEN and CDR2 SYDVKM. The CDR3 bases are TGTGCCAGCAGTGTCCCTCCCCTGGGCGATACGCAGTATTTT. The encoded protein is CASSVPPLGDTQYF.

The chain links TRBV15 to TRBJ2-7, with 7 positions matching TRBD1. Trimming took 0 bases from V and 2 from J; bases not matched to a gene: 4. The CDR3 consists of 15 residues. CDR1 and CDR2 (germline): LNHNV, YYDKDF (reference sequence). The CDR3 is CATSRDTGAPYEQYF. DNA of the CDR3: TGTGCCACCAGCAGAGATACAGGGGCGCCCTACGAGCAGTACTTC.

J is TRBJ2-3 and V is TRBV19; D is ambiguous. V lost 1 base, J lost 1 base, and 3 bases lay in between. The CDR3 is 13 amino acids. The germline gives CDR1 LNHDA, CDR2 SQIVND (reference sequence). As DNA, the CDR3 is TGTGCCAGTAGTATAGTAGGCACAGATACGCAGTATTTT. This translates into CASSIVGTDTQYF.